The entry that follows covers one T cell receptor beta chain sequence. The data were obtained in a study of technical replicates of blood from a few donors. The CDR3 contains 13 residues. The germline gives CDR1 SGHNT, CDR2 YYREEE (reference sequence). Trimming left V 4 bases short and J 6 bases short, with 10 bases between. Sequencing was performed with immunoSEQ multiplex PCR; in TCRdb, only in-frame clones are kept and a portion is missing. The sample has some 47,000 clones, about 93% seen once. The sample comprised PBMCs. This chain connects TRBV5-4 to TRBJ2-2; D is uncertain. The TCR sequence derives from a human donor in good health. Some clones in this sample may be carry-over from other donors' samples. The CDR3 nucleotides are TGTGCCAGCAGCGTTGACTGGGCCGGGGAGCTGTTTTTT. Amino acid sequence: CASSVDWAGELFF.